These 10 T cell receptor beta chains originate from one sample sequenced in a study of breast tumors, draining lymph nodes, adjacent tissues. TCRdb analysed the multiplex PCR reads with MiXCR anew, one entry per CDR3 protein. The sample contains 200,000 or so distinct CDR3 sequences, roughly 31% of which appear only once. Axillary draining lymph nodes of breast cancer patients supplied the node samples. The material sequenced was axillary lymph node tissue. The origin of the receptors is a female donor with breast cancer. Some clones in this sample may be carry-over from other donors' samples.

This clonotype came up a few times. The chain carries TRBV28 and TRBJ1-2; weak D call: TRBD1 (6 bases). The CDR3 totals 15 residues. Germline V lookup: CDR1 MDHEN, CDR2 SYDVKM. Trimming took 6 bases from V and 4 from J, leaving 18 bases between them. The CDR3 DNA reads TGTGCCAGCAGGGTAGGGGGGGCCGCACGCTATGGCTACACCTTC. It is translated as CASRVGGAARYGYTF.

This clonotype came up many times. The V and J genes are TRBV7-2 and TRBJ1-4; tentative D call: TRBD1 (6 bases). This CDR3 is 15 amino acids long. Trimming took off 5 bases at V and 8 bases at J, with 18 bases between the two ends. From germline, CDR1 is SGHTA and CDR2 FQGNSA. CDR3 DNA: TGTGCCAGCAGCACTGGGGGGGGAGGGGGAGAAAAACTGTTTTTT. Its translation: CASSTGGGGGEKLFF.

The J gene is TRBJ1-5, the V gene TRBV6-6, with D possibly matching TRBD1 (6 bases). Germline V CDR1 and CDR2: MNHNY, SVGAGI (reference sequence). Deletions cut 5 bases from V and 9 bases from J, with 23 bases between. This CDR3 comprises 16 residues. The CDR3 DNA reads TGTGCCAGCAGTCACGGCAGGGGTGAGTCTTGGCGGCCCCAGCATTTT. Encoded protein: CASSHGRGESWRPQHF.

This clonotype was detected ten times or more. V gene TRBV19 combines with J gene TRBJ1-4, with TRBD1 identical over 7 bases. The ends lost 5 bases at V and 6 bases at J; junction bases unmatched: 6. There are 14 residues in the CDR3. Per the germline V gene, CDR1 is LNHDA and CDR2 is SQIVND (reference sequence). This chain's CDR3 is CASSADRVHEKLFF. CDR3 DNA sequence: TGTGCCAGTAGTGCCGACAGGGTACATGAAAAACTGTTTTTT.

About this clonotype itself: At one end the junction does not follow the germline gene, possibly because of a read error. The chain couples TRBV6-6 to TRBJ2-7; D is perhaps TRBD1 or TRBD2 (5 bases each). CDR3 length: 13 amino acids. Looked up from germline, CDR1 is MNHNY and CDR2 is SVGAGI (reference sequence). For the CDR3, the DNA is TGTGCCAGCAGTTACGGGGCCCGAGGGGAGCAGCACTTC. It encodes CASSYGARGEQHF.

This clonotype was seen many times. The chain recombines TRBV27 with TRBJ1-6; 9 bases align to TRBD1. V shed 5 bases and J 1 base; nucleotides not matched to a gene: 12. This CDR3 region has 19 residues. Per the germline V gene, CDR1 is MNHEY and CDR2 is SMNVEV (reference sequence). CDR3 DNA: TGTGCCAGCAGTCCGAACGACGGACAGGGGCAGTCCTATAATTCACCCCTCCACTTT. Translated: CASSPNDGQGQSYNSPLHF.

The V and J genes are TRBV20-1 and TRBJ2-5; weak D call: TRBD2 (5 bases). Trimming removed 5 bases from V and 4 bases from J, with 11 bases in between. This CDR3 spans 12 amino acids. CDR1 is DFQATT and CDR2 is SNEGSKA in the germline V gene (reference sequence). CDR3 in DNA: TGCAGTGCTCCGATAGCGAGAGAGACCCAGTACTTC. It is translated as CSAPIARETQYF.

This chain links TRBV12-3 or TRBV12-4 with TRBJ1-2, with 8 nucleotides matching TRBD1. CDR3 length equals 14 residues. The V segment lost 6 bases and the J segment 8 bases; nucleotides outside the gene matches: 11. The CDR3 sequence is CASSLGQGGEGYTF. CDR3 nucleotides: TGTGCCAGCAGCCTCGGACAGGGAGGCGAAGGCTACACCTTC.

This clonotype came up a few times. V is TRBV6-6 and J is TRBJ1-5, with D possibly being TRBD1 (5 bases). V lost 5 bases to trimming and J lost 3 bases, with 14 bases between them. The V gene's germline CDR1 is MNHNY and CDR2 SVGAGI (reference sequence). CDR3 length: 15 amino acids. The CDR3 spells CASSPERGPNQPQHF. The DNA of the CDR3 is TGTGCCAGCAGTCCGGAAAGGGGCCCCAATCAGCCCCAGCATTTT.

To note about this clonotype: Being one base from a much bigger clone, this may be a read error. In nucleotides, the CDR3 is TGTGCCAGCATCCAATCGGGGGGCAGGAATTCACTCCTCCACTTT. Encoded protein: CASIQSGGRNSLLHF. This sequence joins TRBV28 and TRBJ1-6, with D tentatively TRBD1 (6 bases). Germline V gene data show CDR1 as MDHEN and CDR2 as SYDVKM. This CDR3 has 15 residues.